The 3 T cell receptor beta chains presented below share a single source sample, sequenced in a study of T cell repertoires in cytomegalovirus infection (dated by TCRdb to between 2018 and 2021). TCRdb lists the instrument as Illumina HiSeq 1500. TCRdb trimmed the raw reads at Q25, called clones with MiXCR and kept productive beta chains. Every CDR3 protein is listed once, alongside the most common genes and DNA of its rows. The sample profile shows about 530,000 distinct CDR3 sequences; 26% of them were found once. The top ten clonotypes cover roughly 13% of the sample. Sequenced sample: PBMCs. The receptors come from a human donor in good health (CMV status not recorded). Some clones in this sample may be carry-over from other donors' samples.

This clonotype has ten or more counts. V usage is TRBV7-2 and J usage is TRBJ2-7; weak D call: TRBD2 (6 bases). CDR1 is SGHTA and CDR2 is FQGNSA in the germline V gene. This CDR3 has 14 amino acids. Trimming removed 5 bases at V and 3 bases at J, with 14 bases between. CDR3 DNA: TGTGCCAGCAGCCCGTCCGGGACTGGCTACGAGCAGTACTTC. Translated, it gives CASSPSGTGYEQYF.

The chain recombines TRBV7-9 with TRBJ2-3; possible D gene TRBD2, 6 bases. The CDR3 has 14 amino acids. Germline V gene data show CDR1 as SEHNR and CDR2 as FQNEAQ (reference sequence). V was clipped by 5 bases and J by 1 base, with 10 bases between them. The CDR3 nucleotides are TGTGCCAGCAGCCGGGAGCTGGGCACAGATACGCAGTATTTT. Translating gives CASSRELGTDTQYF. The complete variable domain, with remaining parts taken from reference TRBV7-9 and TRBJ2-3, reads DTGVSQNPRHKITKRGQNVTFRCDPISEHNRLYWYRQTLGQGPEFLTYFQNEAQLEKSRLLSDRFSAERPKGSFSTLEIQRTEQGDSAMYLCASSRELGTDTQYFGPGTRLTVL.

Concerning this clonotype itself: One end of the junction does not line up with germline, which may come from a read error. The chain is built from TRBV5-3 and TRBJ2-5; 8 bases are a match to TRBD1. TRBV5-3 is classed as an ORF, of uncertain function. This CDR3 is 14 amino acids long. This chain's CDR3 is CASSSTGAKETQYF. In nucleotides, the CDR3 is TGTGCCAGCAGCTCGACAGGGGCTAAAGAGACCCAGTACTTC.